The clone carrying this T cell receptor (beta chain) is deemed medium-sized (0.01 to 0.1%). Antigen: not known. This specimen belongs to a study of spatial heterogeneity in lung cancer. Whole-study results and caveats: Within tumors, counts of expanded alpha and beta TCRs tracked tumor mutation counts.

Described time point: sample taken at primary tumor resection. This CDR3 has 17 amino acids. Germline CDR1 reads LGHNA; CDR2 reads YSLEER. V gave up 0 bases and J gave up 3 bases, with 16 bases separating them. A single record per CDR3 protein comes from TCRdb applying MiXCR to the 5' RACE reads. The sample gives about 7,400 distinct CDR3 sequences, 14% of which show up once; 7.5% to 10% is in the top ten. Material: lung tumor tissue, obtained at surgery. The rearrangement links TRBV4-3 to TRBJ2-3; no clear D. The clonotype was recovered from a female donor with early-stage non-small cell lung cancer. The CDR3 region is CASSQDLWATRTDTQYF. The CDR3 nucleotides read TGCGCCAGCAGCCAAGATCTATGGGCTACAAGGACAGATACGCAGTATTTT.